This T cell receptor beta chain was captured in a study of T-cell memory formation after mild COVID-19. Points from the study as a whole: The CD4+ clones that contracted clustered mainly within CM and EM, and the CD8+ clones concentrated in EMRA. Pre-infection memory harbored some responding clones, suggesting cross-reactive memory joined. From day 15 to 85, contracting clones were balanced between CD4 and CD8, whereas later expanders leaned toward CD4+.

This clonotype was observed at least ten times. Its specificity is not known. There are 14 residues in the CDR3. Trimming stripped 3 bases from V and 6 bases from J, with 14 bases between. TCRdb fed the 5' RACE reads into MiXCR, producing one record per CDR3 protein. Of about 600,000 distinct CDR3 sequences detected, about 20% appear once; the ten largest clones hold roughly 8.1%. Sequencing was carried out using PBMCs or a T cell subset sorted from them (not recorded which). The sequence derives from an adult woman who had mild COVID-19 (a few samples of this study predate the infection). Cell type and time point are not known. The chain uses TRBV12-3 or TRBV12-4 and TRBJ1-1; D is perhaps TRBD1 (5 bases). CDR3 nucleotides: TGTGCCAGCAGTTTGGCGCGGGGCGGCTCTGAAGCTTTCTTT. This gives the protein CASSLARGGSEAFF.